Presented here are 20 T cell receptor beta chains from one specimen sequenced in a study of cytomegalovirus exposure and HLA in healthy donors. It was with 60 Vbeta and 13 Jbeta primers that the PCR ran. Profiling relied on immunoSEQ multiplex PCR, and the TCRdb table lists in-frame clones only, not all of them. This sample carries 100,000 or so clones, approximately 63% of them seen once, and the ten largest clones take under 8%. Sequencing was carried out using PBMCs. Receptors originate from a woman aged 25 to 39 in good health and CMV-seronegative.

The CDR3 DNA follows: TGTGCCAGCAGCGACACAATGAACACTGAAGCTTTCTTT. This gives the protein CASSDTMNTEAFF. This chain joins TRBV7-9 and TRBJ1-1, with D unresolved. The germline V gene has CDR1 SEHNR and CDR2 FQNEAQ (reference sequence). V was shortened by 5 bases and J by 0 bases, with 7 bases between the two germline ends. The CDR3 runs 13 residues.

This chain uses TRBV30 with TRBJ2-4; 7 positions match TRBD2. This CDR3 is built from 17 residues. The V gene's germline CDR1 is GTSNPN and CDR2 SVGIG (reference sequence). The V and J ends lost 0 bases and 3 bases, in that order; junction bases with no gene match: 11. The CDR3 sequence is CAWSVRGVPMGKNIQYF. For the CDR3, the DNA is TGTGCCTGGAGTGTACGGGGGGTTCCTATGGGCAAAAACATTCAGTACTTC.

This clone qualifies as medium-sized (0.01 to 0.1%). The chain links TRBV6-1 to TRBJ1-4, with D possibly being TRBD1 (5 bases). V lost 7 bases and J lost 7, with 16 bases in between. CDR3 length: 14 amino acids. Germline values: CDR1 MNHNS, CDR2 SASEGT. Written as DNA, the CDR3 is TGTGCCAGCACCGGGGGACGGGGACGTGAAAAACTGTTTTTT. Amino acid sequence: CASTGGRGREKLFF.

In this sample, this clone turned up a few times. The chain couples TRBV7-6 to TRBJ1-1, with D tentatively TRBD1 (5 bases). V was cut by 5 bases and J by 8 bases, with 15 bases left in between. Looked up from germline, CDR1 is SGHVS and CDR2 is FNYEAQ. This CDR3 has 13 residues. CDR3 residues: CASSLGPGREAFF. As DNA, the CDR3 is TGTGCCAGCAGCCTGGGGCCCGGTAGGGAAGCTTTCTTT.

This rearrangement joins TRBV30 to TRBJ2-3; TRBD1 is a possible D gene (5 bases). The length of the CDR3 is 14 residues. CDR1 and CDR2 (germline): GTSNPN, SVGIG (reference sequence). V was cut by 6 bases and J by 3 bases, with 16 bases left in between. In nucleotides, the CDR3 is TGTGCCTGTAATCAGGGTCGTGGGACAGATACGCAGTATTTT. Its translation: CACNQGRGTDTQYF.

The table lists this clone with a few counts. V is TRBV2 and J is TRBJ2-3, with 10 bases that match TRBD2. The germline V gene has CDR1 SNHLY and CDR2 FYNNEI. V was clipped by 8 bases and J by 6 bases; unmatched bases: 11. The CDR3 runs 15 residues. CDR3 DNA: TGTGCCAGCTCGTGGCGAGCGGGAGGGTCGGATACGCAGTATTTT. It is translated as CASSWRAGGSDTQYF.

The J gene is TRBJ2-5, the V gene TRBV6-5, with D possibly matching TRBD1 (5 bases). The CDR3 consists of 13 residues. V lost 2 bases, J lost 4 bases, and 8 bases lay in between. CDR1 and CDR2 (germline): MNHEY, SVGAGI. CDR3 amino acids: CASSYPGAETQYF. CDR3 DNA: TGTGCCAGCAGTTACCCTGGGGCAGAGACCCAGTACTTC.

V is TRBV19 and J is TRBJ1-2; TRBD1 matches at 8 bases. With 6 bases clipped from V and 3 bases from J, the junction kept 6 bases outside the gene matches. CDR3 length: 14 residues. In germline, CDR1 is LNHDA, CDR2 SQIVND (reference sequence). Here the CDR3 DNA reads TGTGCCAGTAGCGTCAGGGGGCGCGACTATGGCTACACCTTC. This codes for CASSVRGRDYGYTF.

The V and J genes are TRBV6-4 and TRBJ2-1, with TRBD2 identical over 9 bases. The V and J ends lost 2 bases and 4 bases, in that order; junction bases with no gene match: 6. The CDR3 loop spans 16 amino acids. Germline CDR1 MRHNA, CDR2 SNTAGT. The CDR3 region is CASSDKRGAQYNEQFF. The DNA of the CDR3 is TGTGCCAGCAGTGACAAGCGGGGGGCCCAGTACAATGAGCAGTTCTTC.

V is TRBV6-1 and J is TRBJ2-5; D gene unclear. This CDR3 is 15 amino acids long. Germline CDR1 reads MNHNS; CDR2 reads SASEGT. Trimming removed 3 bases from V and 2 bases from J, with 13 bases in between. In nucleotides, the CDR3 is TGTGCCAGCAGTGACCCCACTGAGTCTCAAGAGACCCAGTACTTC. Translation gives CASSDPTESQETQYF.

This clone was counted a few times. The chain combines TRBV4-1 with TRBJ2-2, with D maybe TRBD1 (6 bases). V was trimmed by 2 bases and J by 4 bases, leaving 8 bases between them. CDR1 and CDR2 from the germline V gene are MGHRA and YSYEKL. The CDR3 has 14 amino acids. As DNA, the CDR3 is TGCGCCAGCAGCCAACTCAGGGGCACCGGGGAGCTGTTTTTT. This encodes CASSQLRGTGELFF.

This chain links TRBV5-1 with TRBJ2-1; D gene ambiguous. Germline CDR1 is SGHRS and CDR2 is YFSETQ. This CDR3 is built from 13 residues. Trimming cost V 3 bases and J 7 bases, with 11 bases left between them. The CDR3 protein is CASSSSFQNEQFF. The CDR3 region has the DNA TGCGCCAGCAGCTCCTCTTTTCAGAATGAGCAGTTCTTC.

J is TRBJ2-5 and V is TRBV5-1; no definite D call. V was cut by 5 bases and J by 0 bases, with 8 bases left in between. Germline CDR1 is SGHRS and CDR2 is YFSETQ. The CDR3 has 13 amino acids. The CDR3 reads CASRASHQETQYF. The CDR3 DNA reads TGCGCCAGCAGAGCATCTCACCAAGAGACCCAGTACTTC.

This sequence joins TRBV5-1 and TRBJ2-7, with TRBD1 matching 7 bases. CDR1 and CDR2 (germline): SGHRS, YFSETQ. With V trimmed by 4 bases and J by 2 bases, 6 bases remained unmatched. The CDR3 runs 14 residues. The CDR3 spells CASSPDRDPYEQYF. The CDR3 coding sequence is TGCGCCAGCAGCCCCGACAGGGATCCCTACGAGCAGTACTTC.

This chain uses TRBV2 with TRBJ2-7; no reliable D call. Trimming removed 3 bases from V and 5 bases from J, with 14 bases in between. Germline CDR1 and CDR2: SNHLY and FYNNEI. The CDR3 is made up of 14 amino acids. CDR3 protein: CASSESVLYHEQYF. The CDR3 DNA sequence: TGTGCCAGCAGTGAGAGTGTCTTATATCACGAGCAGTACTTC. Full variable domain (missing parts from reference TRBV2 and TRBJ2-7): EPEVTQTPSHQVTQMGQEVILRCVPISNHLYFYWYRQILGQKVEFLVSFYNNEISEKSEIFDDQFSVERPDGSNFTLKIRSTKLEDSAMYFCASSESVLYHEQYFGPGTRLTVT.

In this sample, this clone turned up a few times. The chain uses TRBV2 and TRBJ1-5; 9 bases map to TRBD1. CDR1 SNHLY and CDR2 FYNNEI come from the germline V gene. CDR3 length: 14 residues. Unmatched junction bases numbered 7, after V lost 6 bases and J lost 7 bases. Here the CDR3 reads CASSRTGVKQPQHF. In DNA form, the CDR3 reads TGTGCCAGCAGCCGGACAGGGGTTAAACAGCCCCAGCATTTT.

The chain recombines TRBV11-2 with TRBJ2-7, with D perhaps TRBD2 (5 bases). Trimming took 1 base from V and 6 from J, leaving 13 bases between them. Germline loops: CDR1 SGHAT, CDR2 FQNNGV. The CDR3 loop spans 14 amino acids. Here the CDR3 reads CASSLAGNRREQYF. The CDR3, as DNA: TGTGCCAGCAGCTTAGCCGGGAACCGCCGCGAGCAGTACTTC.

This clone showed up just once. This chain uses TRBV29-1 with TRBJ2-3; the match to TRBD2 covers 11 bases. Unmatched junction bases numbered 4, after V lost 1 base and J lost 4 bases. The CDR3 sequence is 15 residues long. The germline V gene encodes CDR1 SQVTM and CDR2 ANQGSEA. The CDR3 DNA sequence: TGCAGCGTTGAAGTCCTAGCGGGGGGTTCAGATACGCAGTATTTT. Translation gives CSVEVLAGGSDTQYF.

V and J are TRBV11-2 and TRBJ1-2; D remains unclear. Germline CDR1 is SGHAT and CDR2 is FQNNGV. The length of the CDR3 is 12 residues. V lost 1 base to trimming and J lost 8 bases, with 8 bases between them. The DNA of the CDR3 is TGTGCCAGCAGCTTAGGACGGGGAGGCTACACCTTC. It encodes CASSLGRGGYTF.

V is TRBV4-3 and J is TRBJ1-1; D perhaps matches TRBD1 (5 bases). The CDR3 runs to 16 residues. From germline, CDR1 is LGHNA and CDR2 YSLEER. Trimming took off 1 base at V and 0 bases at J, with 12 bases between the two ends. The CDR3 DNA is TGCGCCAGCAGCCAAGCCCAATTGGGGCTGAACACTGAAGCTTTCTTT. Amino acids: CASSQAQLGLNTEAFF.